At least ten counts were recorded for the clone carrying this T cell receptor beta chain. Its cognate antigen is unknown. The CDR3 contains 11 residues. The V end lost 2 bases, the J end lost 7 bases, and 9 bases lay between the germline ends. Germline V lookup: CDR1 GTSNPN, CDR2 SVGIG (reference sequence). The data were taken from a study of early T cells in non-severe SARS-CoV-2 infection. Study overall: With bulk RNA from unsorted whole blood as input, sequencing yielded unpaired chains. General study results and limits: There was a bias toward anti-spike CD8 responses in VDJdb matching, which missed private and CD4 specificities.

In the library, individual cDNA molecules carried attached unique molecular identifiers. In TCRdb, the 5' RACE reads were re-called with MiXCR into one record per CDR3 protein. Of 80,000 to 100,000 distinct CDR3 sequences in the sample, 14% were seen once. The sequenced sample consisted of whole blood. V is TRBV30 and J is TRBJ2-7; no clear D gene. The clonotype comes from an adult who was a healthcare worker with PCR-confirmed SARS-CoV-2 infection or an uninfected control (not recorded which). CDR3 coding DNA: TGTGCCTGGAGTTTCAGAGGTGAGCAGTACTTC. Encoded protein: CAWSFRGEQYF.